A single sample gave rise to the 27 T cell receptor beta chains below, sequenced in a study of T cells in Graves' hyperthyroidism and ophthalmopathy. It was RNA transcripts that yielded the amplified TCR beta CDR3 regions. HTBI primers were the set used in a first-round RT-PCR of the TCR CDR3. TCRdb analysed the multiplex PCR reads with MiXCR anew, one entry per CDR3 protein. Of 450,000 to 700,000 distinct CDR3 sequences in the sample, roughly 50% were seen once. Sequencing used peripheral blood or thyroid tissue (not recorded which). The source is an adult woman with Graves' disease, either hyperthyroidism or ophthalmopathy (not recorded which).

The V call is TRBV9, the J call TRBJ1-1; no definite D call. CDR1 SGDLS and CDR2 YYNGEE come from the germline V gene. CDR3 size: 14 residues. Trimming removed 3 bases from V and 1 base from J, with 10 bases in between. The CDR3 loop reads CASSADPRNTEAFF. CDR3 coding DNA: TGTGCCAGCAGCGCTGACCCAAGGAACACTGAAGCTTTCTTT.

Many counts were recorded for this clonotype. The chain links TRBV4-1 to TRBJ2-7; 10 nucleotides line up with TRBD2. The germline V gene has CDR1 MGHRA and CDR2 YSYEKL. CDR3 length equals 15 residues. V trimming: 1 base; J trimming: 2 bases; junction bases outside the gene matches: 2. CDR3 DNA: TGCGCCAGCAGCCAAGCAGCGGGAGGGCCCTACGAGCAGTACTTC. Its protein product is CASSQAAGGPYEQYF.

This clonotype was observed at least ten times. The chain recombines TRBV7-9 with TRBJ1-5; no clear D. Trimming removed 2 bases at V and 3 bases at J, with 8 bases between. The CDR3 has 14 residues. The germline V gene has CDR1 SEHNR and CDR2 FQNEAQ (reference sequence). CDR3 loop: CASSLPGFNQPQHF. DNA of the CDR3: TGTGCCAGCAGCTTACCCGGGTTCAATCAGCCCCAGCATTTT.

In the case of this clonotype: Since no conserved phenylalanine or tryptophan closes the CDR3, a read error is the likely cause. The limits of the CDR3 on the DNA are not certain, so only TCRdb's listed CDR3 is given. This sequence joins TRBV20-1 and TRBJ2-5; the D call of TRBD1 is as the table states it, not checked on the DNA. Per germline, CDR1 DFQATT and CDR2 SNEGSKA (reference sequence). Inclusive of both ends, the CDR3 amounts to 12 amino acids. CDR3: CSARGKTRDPTY.

This chain uses TRBV10-3 with TRBJ2-2, with D possibly TRBD1 on 6 matching bases. The CDR3 sequence is 15 residues long. CDR1 is ENHRY, CDR2 SYGVKD, per germline. V shed 6 bases and J shed 2 bases, with 13 bases lying between them. This chain's CDR3 is CAISGNRANTGELFF. The DNA for the CDR3 is TGTGCCATCAGCGGTAACAGGGCTAACACCGGGGAGCTGTTTTTT.

This clonotype appeared many times. The chain carries TRBV7-3 and TRBJ2-7, with a weak D call TRBD2 (6 bases). CDR1 and CDR2 from the germline V gene are SGHTA and FQGTGA. This CDR3 has 16 residues. Trimming removed 5 bases at V and 4 bases at J, with 21 bases between. Here the CDR3 DNA reads TGTGCCAGCAGCCCGGGGCGGGGCTATAACTTATACGAGCAGTACTTC. This encodes CASSPGRGYNLYEQYF. The full variable domain, with the rest looked up from reference TRBV7-3 and TRBJ2-7, is GAGVSQTPSNKVTEKGKYVELRCDPISGHTALYWYRQSLGQGPEFLIYFQGTGAADDSGLPNDRFFAVRPEGSVSTLKIQRTERGDSAVYLCASSPGRGYNLYEQYFGPGTRLTVT.

This chain connects TRBV9 to TRBJ2-7; possibly TRBD2 for D (5 bases). Germline loops: CDR1 SGDLS, CDR2 YYNGEE. V gave up 0 bases and J gave up 4 bases, with 11 bases separating them. The CDR3 length is 14 residues. The CDR3 sequence is CASSVDGEGYEQYF. The CDR3 nucleotides read TGTGCCAGCAGCGTAGACGGAGAGGGTTACGAGCAGTACTTC.

In its sample, this clonotype was seen a few times. The V call is TRBV10-2, the J call TRBJ1-6; D is perhaps TRBD1 (6 bases). Trimming left V 8 bases short and J 10 bases short, with 15 bases between. This CDR3 comprises 13 residues. Germline V gives CDR1 WSHSY, CDR2 SAAADI. The DNA of the CDR3 is TGCGCCAGCGCCCAGACAGGCATCTCACCCCTCCACTTT. Residues: CASAQTGISPLHF.

This chain connects TRBV7-9 to TRBJ1-5, with D uncertain. The V and J ends lost 9 bases and 6 bases respectively, with 12 bases between them. The CDR3 is 12 residues long. Germline V gives CDR1 SEHNR, CDR2 FQNEAQ (reference sequence). The CDR3 nucleotides are TGTGCCAGTGGAGGGTTTGGTCAGCCCCAGCATTTT. Residues: CASGGFGQPQHF.

The genes are TRBV20-1 and TRBJ1-2; tentative D call: TRBD1 (5 bases). V lost 8 bases and J lost 2, with 12 bases in between. This CDR3 has 12 residues. CDR1 is DFQATT, CDR2 SNEGSKA, per germline (reference sequence). The CDR3 here is CSSRDGNYGYTF. The DNA for the CDR3 is TGCAGTTCCCGGGACGGAAACTATGGCTACACCTTC.

This clonotype occurred once. The CDR3 carries no conserved terminal phenylalanine or tryptophan, so it likely arises from a read error. No DNA is shown, since the ends of the CDR3 on it are uncertain; the CDR3 is the one TCRdb lists. The chain joins TRBV20-1 to TRBJ1-4; the table names TRBD1, a call not compared with the DNA. The germline V gene has CDR1 DFQATT and CDR2 SNEGSKA (reference sequence). The CDR3 comprises 10 residues, both ends counted. This CDR3 reads CSASRDRLTY.

The chain carries TRBV2 and TRBJ2-7; possibly TRBD1 for D (6 bases). The germline V and J ends were trimmed by 4 bases and 3 bases, with 7 bases remaining between them. The CDR3 is 12 residues long. Germline CDR1 SNHLY, CDR2 FYNNEI. For the CDR3, the DNA is TGTGCCAGCAGTGGCAGGGGCTACGAGCAGTACTTC. Translated, it gives CASSGRGYEQYF.

The table lists this clonotype with many counts. The chain joins TRBV11-2 to TRBJ1-1; D gene unclear. Trimming pared 2 bases from V and 8 bases from J, leaving 15 bases between. The CDR3 spans 14 residues. Germline assignment: CDR1 SGHAT and CDR2 FQNNGV. CDR3 region: CASSLPLGRGEAFF. Here the CDR3 DNA reads TGTGCCAGCAGCTTACCCCTTGGACGAGGCGAAGCTTTCTTT.

The chain links TRBV10-3 to TRBJ1-1, with 7 bases matching TRBD1. This CDR3 contains 14 residues. With V trimmed by 4 bases and J by 3 bases, 5 bases remained unmatched. Germline V lookup: CDR1 ENHRY, CDR2 SYGVKD. The CDR3 loop is CAISGRTGDTEAFF. The CDR3 DNA reads TGTGCCATCAGTGGCAGAACAGGGGACACTGAAGCTTTCTTT.

The chain combines TRBV29-1 with TRBJ1-4; 9 bases are shared with TRBD1. This CDR3 is 14 amino acids long. Germline V CDR1 and CDR2: SQVTM, ANQGSEA. V shed 2 bases and J 10 bases; nucleotides not matched to a gene: 8. CDR3 nucleotide sequence: TGCAGCGTTGAAAAAGGGACAGGGCGGCGAAAACTGTTTTTT. It encodes CSVEKGTGRRKLFF. Filled out from reference TRBV29-1 and TRBJ1-4, the complete variable domain reads SAVISQKPSRDICQRGTSLTIQCQVDSQVTMMFWYRQQPGQSLTLIATANQGSEATYESGFVIDKFPISRPNLTFSTLTVSNMSPEDSSIYLCSVEKGTGRRKLFFGSGTQLSVL.

This clonotype was counted only a few times. The chain combines TRBV2 with TRBJ1-2; D is perhaps TRBD1 (6 bases). V lost 2 bases, J lost 2 bases, and 6 bases lay in between. This CDR3 comprises 13 residues. The germline gives CDR1 SNHLY, CDR2 FYNNEI. The CDR3 DNA sequence: TGTGCCAGCAGTGAACAGGGGAACTATGGCTACACCTTC. Protein sequence: CASSEQGNYGYTF.

The chain combines TRBV12-5 with TRBJ1-1, with a possible D match to TRBD1 (6 bases). The CDR3 is made up of 16 amino acids. Germline V gene sequence: CDR1 LGHNT, CDR2 FRNRAP. V was pared by 0 bases and J by 6 bases, with 17 bases between. CDR3 loop: CASGLVLNDRMSEAFF. CDR3 bases: TGTGCTAGTGGTTTGGTACTTAACGACAGGATGTCTGAAGCTTTCTTT.

In this sample, this clonotype turned up many times. The J gene is TRBJ1-1, the V gene TRBV4-1; D is uncertain. Trimming shortened V by 4 bases and J by 4 bases, and 10 bases separated the two germline ends. Germline assignment: CDR1 MGHRA and CDR2 YSYEKL. This CDR3 is built from 13 residues. This chain's CDR3 is CASSLYVATEAFF. As DNA, the CDR3 is TGCGCCAGCAGCCTCTACGTTGCCACTGAAGCTTTCTTT.

This clonotype was seen many times. V gene TRBV20-1 combines with J gene TRBJ1-6, with TRBD1 as a possible D gene (5 bases). In germline, CDR1 is DFQATT, CDR2 SNEGSKA (reference sequence). The CDR3 extends over 15 amino acids. V gave up 2 bases and J gave up 5 bases, with 13 bases separating them. Written as DNA, the CDR3 is TGCAGTGCTAGAATAGGGGACTTCAATAATTCACCCCTCCACTTT. Its translation: CSARIGDFNNSPLHF.

This clonotype was observed at least ten times. This chain connects TRBV7-9 to TRBJ1-6; D remains ambiguous. CDR1 and CDR2 from the germline V gene are SEHNR and FQNEAQ (reference sequence). V was pared by 0 bases and J by 4 bases, with 16 bases between. There are 18 residues in the CDR3. CDR3 sequence: CASSLAPPGRSYNSPLHF. The CDR3 nucleotides are TGTGCCAGCAGCTTAGCGCCCCCAGGAAGGTCGTATAATTCACCCCTCCACTTT.

This clonotype came up once. Likely a read error: the CDR3 ends without its conserved phenylalanine or tryptophan. It is unclear where the CDR3 begins or ends on the DNA, so no DNA is shown, and the CDR3 is as TCRdb lists it. The chain couples TRBV29-1 to TRBJ1-1; TRBD1 reflects the table's D call only, with no check against the DNA. Germline V lookup: CDR1 SQVTM, CDR2 ANQGSEA. A total of 10 residues make up the CDR3, ends included. This chain's CDR3 is CSAGGGSANY.

This clonotype has just one count. The chain employs TRBV7-9 and TRBJ1-6; D gene uncertain. The CDR3 extends over 15 amino acids. Trimming shortened V by 5 bases and J by 8 bases, and 16 bases separated the two germline ends. CDR1 SEHNR and CDR2 FQNEAQ come from the germline V gene (reference sequence). The CDR3 region is CASSQEVVVYSPLHF. The DNA for the CDR3 is TGTGCCAGCAGCCAAGAAGTCGTCGTGTATTCACCCCTCCACTTT.

The chain links TRBV7-8 to TRBJ1-5, with 7 bases matching TRBD1. Germline V CDR1 and CDR2: SGHVS, FQNEAQ. J lost 6 bases, V lost 5 bases, and 7 bases had no gene match. The CDR3 extends over 14 amino acids. The CDR3 DNA is TGTGCCAGCAGCAGCAGGGGGACGGTTCAGCCCCAGCATTTT. Protein product: CASSSRGTVQPQHF.

V gene TRBV4-2 combines with J gene TRBJ2-1, with TRBD2 matching over 8 bases. V lost 1 base and J lost 7; bases outside the gene matches: 9. The CDR3 spans 16 residues. Germline CDR1 is LGHNA and CDR2 is YNFKEQ. CDR3 DNA sequence: TGTGCCAGCAGCCAAGGGGGACTAGTGGGTGGGAATGAGCAGTTCTTC. It translates to CASSQGGLVGGNEQFF.

The rearrangement uses TRBV29-1 and TRBJ2-7; perhaps D is TRBD1 or TRBD2 (5 bases each). The CDR3 spans 16 residues. Germline V CDR1 and CDR2: SQVTM, ANQGSEA. V lost 0 bases and J 3 bases, leaving 18 bases between the germline ends. CDR3 residues: CSVEEDPGDGDYEQYF. In DNA, the CDR3 is TGCAGCGTTGAAGAGGACCCCGGGGACGGTGACTACGAGCAGTACTTC.

Only a few counts were recorded for this clonotype. Lacking the conserved final phenylalanine or tryptophan, this CDR3 likely reflects a read error. V gene TRBV5-1 combines with J gene TRBJ2-5, with D perhaps assigned TRBD1 or TRBD2 (6 bases each). The CDR3 is made up of 14 amino acids. Germline V lookup: CDR1 SGHRS, CDR2 YFSETQ. The V end lost 4 bases, the J end lost 5 bases, and 15 bases lay between the germline ends. DNA for the CDR3: TGCGCCAGCAGCCCCATGGGGGCGGGGGAGACCCAGTACTCC. Protein: CASSPMGAGETQYS.

This clonotype came up a few times. This rearrangement joins TRBV28 to TRBJ1-5, with 8 bases identical to TRBD1. This CDR3 has 14 amino acids. V trimming: 6 bases; J trimming: 7 bases; junction bases outside the gene matches: 8. The germline gives CDR1 MDHEN, CDR2 SYDVKM. The chain's CDR3 is CASRPTGGGQPQHF. The CDR3 DNA is TGTGCCAGCAGGCCTACAGGGGGTGGCCAGCCCCAGCATTTT.